This TCR beta chain emerged from a study of blood T cell repertoires in COVID-19. Study-wide context: Researchers got acute and convalescent COVID-19 samples from the United States, Italy and Spain. T cells, B-cell-depleted T cells, or PBMCs provided the cDNA or gDNA that served as material.

In germline, CDR1 is SGHVS, CDR2 FQNEAQ. The CDR3 runs 13 residues. Trimming removed 5 bases from V and 6 bases from J, with 11 bases in between. Only in-frame clones appear in the TCRdb table, and some are missing; sequencing was by immunoSEQ multiplex PCR. The sample carries around 500,000 clones, approximately 87% recorded once. Cohorts were determined from participant-reported clinical history. The recovered donors of Cohort 3 showed two negative PCRs, clearance, or symptom resolution. The origin of this receptor is a woman between 40 and 50 years old who had recovered from COVID-19. The V and J genes are TRBV7-8 and TRBJ1-5; possible D gene TRBD1, 5 bases. Specimen: PBMCs or T cells enriched from blood (not recorded which). The CDR3 region has the DNA TGTGCCAGCAGCCCGACAGAGGCTCAGCCCCAGCATTTT. The encoded protein is CASSPTEAQPQHF.